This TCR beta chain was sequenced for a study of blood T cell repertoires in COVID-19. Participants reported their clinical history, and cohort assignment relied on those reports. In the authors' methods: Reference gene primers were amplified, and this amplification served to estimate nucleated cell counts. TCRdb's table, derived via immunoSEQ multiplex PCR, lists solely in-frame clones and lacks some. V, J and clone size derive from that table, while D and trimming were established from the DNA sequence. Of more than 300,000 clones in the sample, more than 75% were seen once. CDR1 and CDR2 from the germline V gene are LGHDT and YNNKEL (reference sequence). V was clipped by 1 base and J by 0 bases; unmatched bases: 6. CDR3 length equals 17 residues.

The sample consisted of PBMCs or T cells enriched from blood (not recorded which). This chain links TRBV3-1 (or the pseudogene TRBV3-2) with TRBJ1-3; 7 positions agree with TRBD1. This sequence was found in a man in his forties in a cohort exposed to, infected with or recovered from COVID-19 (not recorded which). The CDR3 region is CASSQAWDSTSGNTIYF. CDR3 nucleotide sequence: TGTGCCAGCAGCCAAGCTTGGGACAGTACCTCTGGAAACACCATATATTTT.